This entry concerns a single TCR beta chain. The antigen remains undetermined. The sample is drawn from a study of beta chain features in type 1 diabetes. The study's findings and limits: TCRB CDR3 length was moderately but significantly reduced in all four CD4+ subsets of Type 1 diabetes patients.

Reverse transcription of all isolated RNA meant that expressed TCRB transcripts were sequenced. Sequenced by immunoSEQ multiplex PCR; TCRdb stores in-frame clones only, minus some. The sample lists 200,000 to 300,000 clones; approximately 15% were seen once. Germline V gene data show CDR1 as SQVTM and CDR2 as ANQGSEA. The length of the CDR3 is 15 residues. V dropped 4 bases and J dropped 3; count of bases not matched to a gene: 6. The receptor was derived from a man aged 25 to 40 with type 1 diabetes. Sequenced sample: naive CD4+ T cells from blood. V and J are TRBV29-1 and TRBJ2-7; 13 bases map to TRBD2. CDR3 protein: CSVGGGLAGYYEQYF. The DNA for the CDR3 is TGCAGCGTTGGGGGGGGACTAGCGGGATACTACGAGCAGTACTTC.